Listed below are T cell receptor beta chains from one sample, sequenced in a study of blood T cell repertoires in COVID-19. TCRdb's table, derived via immunoSEQ multiplex PCR, lists solely in-frame clones and lacks some. Here the sample spans around 160,000 clones, 75% to 85% being singletons. The sample was peripheral blood. The source of these receptors is a human donor with acute or convalescent COVID-19. The donor label of this sample is uncertain. CDR3s include the opening cysteine and the closing phenylalanine or tryptophan. D genes are given only for firm matches. Rows may omit the clone size; those that give it use once, few, many or a size class.

d_gene	abundance	v_gene	j_gene	CDR3aa	CDR3nt
TRBD1	-	TRBV10-3	TRBJ2-3	CAISTVPGQGQADTQYF	TGTGCCATCAGTACCGTCCCGGGACAGGGGCAGGCAGATACGCAGTATTTT
-	-	TRBV5-6	TRBJ2-6	CASSLGPGGANVLTF	TGTGCCAGCAGCTTGGGGCCGGGTGGGGCCAACGTCCTGACTTTC
TRBD1	-	TRBV7-7	TRBJ2-2	CASSLGPQGAGGELFF	TGTGCCAGCAGCTTAGGCCCACAGGGGGCTGGCGGGGAGCTGTTTTTT
-	-	TRBV14	TRBJ2-5	CASRRSGGRETQYF	TGTGCCAGCAGGCGTTCCGGGGGGCGAGAGACCCAGTACTTC
TRBD2	-	TRBV6-5	TRBJ2-4	CASSPRGGAKNIQYF	TGTGCCAGCAGCCCACGGGGGGGAGCCAAAAACATTCAGTACTTC
-	-	TRBV27	TRBJ2-3	CASSPTPAGTDTQYF	TGTGCCAGCAGTCCTACCCCCGCGGGCACAGATACGCAGTATTTT
-	few	TRBV11-3	TRBJ1-2	CAREVRGGYGYTF	TGTGCAAGGGAGGTGCGGGGAGGCTATGGCTACACCTTC
TRBD1	-	TRBV7-2	TRBJ2-1	CASSVDRGRYTYNEQFF	TGTGCCAGCAGCGTGGACAGGGGGAGATACACCTACAATGAGCAGTTCTTC
-	-	TRBV2	TRBJ2-5	CASSTLGETQYF	TGTGCCAGCAGTACCCTCGGTGAGACCCAGTACTTC
-	-	TRBV6-1	TRBJ2-5	CASSEFGGAETQYF	TGTGCCAGCAGTGAATTTGGGGGGGCTGAGACCCAGTACTTC
TRBD1	-	TRBV2	TRBJ1-2	CASSKRGTGGAEGYTF	TGTGCCAGCAGTAAAAGGGGGACAGGGGGCGCGGAGGGCTACACCTTC
-	-	TRBV6-1	TRBJ1-2	CASSEGGGRNYGYTF	TGTGCCAGCAGTGAGGGTGGGGGCAGAAACTATGGCTACACCTTC
-	-	TRBV19	TRBJ1-5	CASSTTPAGNQPQHF	TGTGCCAGTAGCACAACTCCGGCGGGCAATCAGCCCCAGCATTTT
TRBD2	-	TRBV10-2	TRBJ2-3	CASTTSGGRGTDTQYF	TGCGCCAGCACGACTAGCGGGGGGCGGGGCACAGATACGCAGTATTTT
TRBD2	-	TRBV11-3	TRBJ2-5	CASSSRTSGGEETQYF	TGTGCCAGCAGCTCCCGGACTAGCGGGGGGGAAGAGACCCAGTACTTC
TRBD1	-	TRBV19	TRBJ1-5	CASSILGTEANQPQHF	TGTGCCAGTAGTATATTGGGGACAGAGGCGAACCAGCCCCAGCATTTT
TRBD1	-	TRBV28	TRBJ1-1	CASSPTTGGLGTTEAFF	TGTGCCAGCAGTCCAACGACAGGGGGCTTGGGAACCACTGAAGCTTTCTTT
-	few	TRBV6-6	TRBJ1-3	CASSYSRQGKNTIYF	TGTGCCAGCAGTTACTCGAGGCAGGGAAAAAACACCATATATTTT
-	few	TRBV7-2	TRBJ2-2	CASSKTGLNTGELFF	TGTGCCAGCAGCAAGACAGGCCTTAACACCGGGGAGCTGTTTTTT
-	-	TRBV7-9	TRBJ1-5	CASSSRENWNQPQHF	TGTGCCAGCAGTTCCAGGGAAAACTGGAATCAGCCCCAGCATTTT
-	-	TRBV24-1	TRBJ1-2	CAIGGGPNYGYTF	TGTGCCATCGGGGGGGGCCCTAACTATGGCTACACCTTC
-	-	TRBV19	TRBJ1-4	CASSIGATNEKLFF	TGTGCCAGTAGTATAGGAGCAACTAATGAAAAACTGTTTTTT
TRBD1	-	TRBV10-3	TRBJ1-1	CATLLGQDTEAFF	TGTGCCACCTTACTCGGACAGGACACTGAAGCTTTCTTT
-	-	TRBV18	TRBJ1-5	CASSPNREAQPQHF	TGTGCCAGCTCACCAAACAGGGAAGCTCAGCCCCAGCATTTT
TRBD1	-	TRBV11-2	TRBJ2-3	CAISGTGPADTQYF	TGTGCCATCTCTGGGACAGGGCCAGCAGATACGCAGTATTTT
-	-	TRBV5-1	TRBJ1-6	CASSLGGNNSPLHF	TGCGCCAGCAGCTTGGGAGGGAATAATTCACCCCTCCACTTT
-	-	TRBV6-6	TRBJ2-1	CASSLIFNEQFF	TGTGCCAGCAGTTTAATCTTCAATGAGCAGTTCTTC
TRBD2	-	TRBV4-1	TRBJ2-2	CASSRKGGTSGGTGELFF	TGCGCCAGCAGTAGAAAAGGGGGGACTAGCGGGGGAACCGGGGAGCTGTTTTTT
-	few	TRBV5-5	TRBJ1-6	CASSLGTGNSPLHF	TGTGCCAGCAGCCTCGGGACTGGGAATTCACCCCTCCACTTT